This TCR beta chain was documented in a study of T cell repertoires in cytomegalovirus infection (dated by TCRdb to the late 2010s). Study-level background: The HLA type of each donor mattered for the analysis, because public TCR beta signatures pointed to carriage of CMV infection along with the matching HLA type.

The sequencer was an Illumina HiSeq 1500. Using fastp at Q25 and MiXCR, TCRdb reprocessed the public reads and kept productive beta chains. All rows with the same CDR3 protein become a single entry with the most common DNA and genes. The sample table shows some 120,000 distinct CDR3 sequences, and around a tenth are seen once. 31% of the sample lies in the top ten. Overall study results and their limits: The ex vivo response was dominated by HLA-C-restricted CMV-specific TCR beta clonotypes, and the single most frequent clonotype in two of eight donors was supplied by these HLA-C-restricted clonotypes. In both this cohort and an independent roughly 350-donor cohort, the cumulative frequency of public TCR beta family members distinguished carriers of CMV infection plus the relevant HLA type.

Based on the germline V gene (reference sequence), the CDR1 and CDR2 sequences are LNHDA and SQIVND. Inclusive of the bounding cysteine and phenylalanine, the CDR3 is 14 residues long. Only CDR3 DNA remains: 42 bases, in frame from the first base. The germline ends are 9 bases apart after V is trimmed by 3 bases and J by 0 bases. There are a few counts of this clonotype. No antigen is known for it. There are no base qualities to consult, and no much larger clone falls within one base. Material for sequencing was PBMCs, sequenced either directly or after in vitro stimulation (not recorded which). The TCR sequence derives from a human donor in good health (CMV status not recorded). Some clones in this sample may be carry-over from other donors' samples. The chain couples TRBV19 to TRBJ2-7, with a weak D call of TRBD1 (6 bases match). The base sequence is TGTGCCAGTAGTATCGACAGGTTCTCCTACGAGCAGTACTTC. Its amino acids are CASSIDRFSYEQYF.